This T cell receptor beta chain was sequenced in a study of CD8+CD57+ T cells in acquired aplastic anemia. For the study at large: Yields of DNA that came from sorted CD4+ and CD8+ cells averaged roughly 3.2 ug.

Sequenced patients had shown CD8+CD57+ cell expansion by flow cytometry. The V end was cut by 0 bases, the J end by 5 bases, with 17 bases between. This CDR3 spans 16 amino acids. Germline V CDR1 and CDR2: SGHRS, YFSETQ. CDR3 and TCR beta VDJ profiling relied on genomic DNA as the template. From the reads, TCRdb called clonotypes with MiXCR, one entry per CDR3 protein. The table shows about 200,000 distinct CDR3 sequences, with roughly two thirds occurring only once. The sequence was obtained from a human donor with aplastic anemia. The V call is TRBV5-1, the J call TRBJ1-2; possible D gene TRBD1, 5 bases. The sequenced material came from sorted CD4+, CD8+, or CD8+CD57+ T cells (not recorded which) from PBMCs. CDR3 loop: CASSLVDRVGEYGYTF. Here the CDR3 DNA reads TGCGCCAGCAGCTTGGTGGATCGAGTGGGGGAGTATGGCTACACCTTC.